This record looks at one T cell receptor (beta chain) sequence and its context. Its cognate antigen has yet to be identified. There are no base qualities to consult, and no much larger clone falls within one base. Preparation of the library involved the immunoSEQ multiplex PCR assay. For most patients, genomic DNA was isolated with the Qiagen DNeasy Blood and Tissue Kit and shipped frozen to Adaptive Biotechnologies for TCR sequencing. For most patients, high-throughput TCR-beta CDR3 sequencing of genomic DNA was performed by Adaptive Biotechnologies. The original methods were these. TCR sequencing data were retrieved from Adaptive's ImmunoSEQ software for some 17 patients, whereas a few other patients were processed with MiXCR and VDJtools. CD4 versus CD8 sorting errors were corrected by removing sequences found in both subsets at a frequency ratio below 5:1. CDR3 nucleotide sequences shared between donor and recipient were removed because the origin of such sequences could not be assigned. To be classed as alloreactive, a clone needed at least 2-fold expansion over unstimulated cells and a minimum CFSE-low frequency of 0.002% (template counts) or 0.001% (read counts). Clones detected in sequenced pre-transplant spleen, lymph node, or MLR CFSE-low populations of the donor or recipient were defined as mappable. The cumulative frequency of alloreactive clones was calculated as a percentage of all sequences, weighted by copy number. Drawn from immuneACCESS, this table holds only the in-frame rearrangements with V and J called that TCRdb kept. Clones are partly lost; checked studies trace under half to an unresolved V gene and leave the rest unexplained. Clone size and V and J calls were adopted from that table, with D and trimming inferred from the DNA. The sample has about 91,000 clones on record, approximately 89% of them singletons. The ten largest clones take up under 0.4% of the sample.

The time point tag for this specimen amounts to: cells obtained before transplantation from donor or recipient. CD3+CD4+ and CD3+CD8+ populations were FACS-sorted from unstimulated pre-transplant donor and recipient cells taken from spleen or lymph nodes. This specimen belongs to a study of graft-versus-host responses after intestinal transplantation (dated by TCRdb to the early 2020s). Looking at the study overall: The transplants that recipients received were multivisceral, liver-intestinal, or isolated intestinal. Every recipient was given anti-thymocyte globulin induction, followed by roughly 3 years of maintenance tacrolimus and steroids. After intestinal transplantation, graft-versus-host and host-versus-graft alloreactive T cell clones were followed in the graft, circulation and bone marrow using bulk TCR-beta CDR3 sequencing. Alloreactive clones were identified by sequencing pre-transplant mixed lymphocyte reaction products and comparing them with unstimulated pre-transplant donor and recipient T cells. Of the roughly 24 intestinal transplant recipients enrolled in the cohort, one of whom was a retransplant, 3 patients without pretransplant specimens were excluded. A peak of at least 4% donor T cells among recipient peripheral blood mononuclear cells was the definition used for donor T cell macrochimerism. Rather than being sequenced by the commercial service, samples from three later patients were sequenced in-house on an Illumina MiSeq and processed with MiXCR. The paper as a whole reports these results and caveats: In the allografts of patients with donor T cell macrochimerism, GvH to HvG T cell clonal ratios were high. Early after transplant, peak levels of circulating GvH clones were associated with declines in HvG clones. GvH clones were detected in recipient bone marrow, and some of these GvH clones were observed earlier in ileal mucosa or blood, consistent with an intestinal mucosal origin. The relatively low number and heterogeneity of intestinal transplant patients limited the conclusions.

Sequences MDHEN (CDR1) and SYDVKM (CDR2) are obtained from the germline V gene. Germline trimming amounts to 2 bases on V and 8 bases on J, with 8 as the count of junction bases outside the gene matches. There are 14 amino acids in the CDR3, from cysteine to phenylalanine inclusive. The DNA shown is the 42-base CDR3, in frame from base 1. The receptor comes from a human donor who was the organ donor for an intestinal transplant. The sample in question was unstimulated CD4+ T cells sorted from spleen or lymph node cells, obtained before transplant. This receptor chain uses TRBV28 and TRBJ1-2, with 7 middle bases fitting TRBD1. CDR3 loop: CASSLTPTGQGYTF. The sequenced DNA is TGTGCCAGCAGTTTAACTCCGACAGGGCAAGGCTACACCTTC.